This T cell receptor beta chain is drawn from a study of T-cell memory formation after mild COVID-19. V lost 2 bases and J 0 bases, leaving 11 bases between the germline ends. Germline CDR1 PRHDT, CDR2 FYEKMQ (reference sequence). This CDR3 has 16 residues. TCRdb reanalysed the 5' RACE reads using MiXCR and keeps one entry per CDR3 protein. The data hold a few hundred thousand distinct CDR3 sequences, with 19% observed a single time. Only one count was recorded for this clonotype. The sequencing sample was made of PBMCs or a T cell subset sorted from them (not recorded which). This receptor was taken from a man between 18 and 35 years old who had mild COVID-19 (a few samples of this study predate the infection). Cell type and time point are not known. The chain employs TRBV13 and TRBJ2-1, with D perhaps given as TRBD1 or TRBD2 (5 bases each). CDR3 protein: CASSLTGPNSYNEQFF. The CDR3 coding sequence is TGTGCCAGCAGCTTAACGGGGCCGAACTCCTACAATGAGCAGTTCTTC.